This T cell receptor beta chain is drawn from a study of beta chain features in type 1 diabetes. Study-level points and caveats: The cDNA sequencing approach could over-represent high-TCR-expressing cells.

On this clone: Its cognate antigen is unknown.

Germline CDR1 reads MNHNS; CDR2 reads SASEGT. V was clipped by 5 bases and J by 3 bases, with 11 bases between them. The CDR3 consists of 13 residues. All of the isolated RNA was reverse transcribed, so expressed TCRB transcripts were sequenced. TCRdb keeps only in-frame clones here, not all; method: immunoSEQ multiplex PCR. The table lists roughly 230,000 clones, over 9.5% of them singletons. Sorting based on CD45RO/CCR7/CD25/CD127/CD95/CD27 separated CD4+ naive, central memory, regulatory and stem cell-like memory cells. The chain combines TRBV6-1 with TRBJ2-7; D is perhaps TRBD2 (6 bases). Sequencing was performed on naive CD4+ T cells from blood. This sequence was found in a woman under 30 in good health. The chain's CDR3 is CASSWQGGYEQYF. The CDR3 DNA follows: TGTGCCAGCAGTTGGCAGGGAGGCTACGAGCAGTACTTC.